The present T cell receptor (beta chain) was sequenced within a study of graft-versus-host responses after intestinal transplantation. The study's findings and limits: Across patients carrying graft-donor T cell macrochimerism, allografts held high graft-versus-host to host-versus-graft clonal ratios.

Measured with immunoSEQ multiplex PCR; TCRdb has only the in-frame clones, and not every one. The sample includes roughly 69,000 clones, 90% to 95% of them seen just once. CDR1 is SGDLS and CDR2 is YYNGEE in the germline V gene. With 7 bases removed from V and 8 bases from J, the gap between germline ends came to 19 bases. CDR3 length: 14 residues. Notes on this clone: Its antigen is undetermined.

The sample here was unstimulated CD8+ T cells sorted from spleen or lymph node cells, taken before transplant. V is TRBV9 and J is TRBJ2-1; tentative D call: TRBD2 (5 bases). This clonotype was sampled from a human donor who was the organ donor for an intestinal transplant. The CDR3 DNA reads TGTGCCAGCGGGCGGGCGGGTAAGTTAGATGAGCAGTTCTTC. Translating gives CASGRAGKLDEQFF.